This TCR beta chain was recovered during a study of shared clonotypes between healthy human individuals (TCRdb year 2020). Some background on the complete study: The cohort included three men and a couple of women between 18 and 49 years of age. For each donor, CD4 naive and CD4 memory were each given three plates, CD8 naive was given two plates, and CD8 memory was given one plate. To estimate repertoire size and how much clonotype sharing occurs between individuals, the study deeply sequenced the blood TCR repertoires of several healthy adults. To increase sequencing depth and limit assay-specific biases, TCR repertoire library preparation and sequencing were carried out by different laboratories using diverse techniques. Each donor's leukapheresis produced roughly between roughly 0.85 and 9.5 billion PBMCs. Points the paper makes about the study in general: Sampling was restricted to blood, and TCR repertoires in tissue are likely to differ from TCR repertoires in blood. Naive subsets generally had larger estimated clonotype richness than memory subsets. Across a handful of donors, about 4.5% of naive CD4, approximately 3.6% of naive CD8, under 2.5% of memory CD4, and around 0.4% of memory CD8 clonotypes were shared. Compared with non-shared clonotypes, clonotypes shared by all four sorted-subset donors had higher generation probabilities. Because the study included only a small number of donors, the genetic and exposure-history diversity represented was limited. Rarefaction of sorted-subset datasets indicated incomplete sequencing despite the large sequencing depth. Based on pairwise subsampling, the degree of clonotype sharing among donors was expected to be affected by sequencing depth.

The CDR3 numbers 13 residues from cysteine through phenylalanine. This entry keeps only the CDR3 DNA: 39 bases, framed from base 1. The germline V gene (reference sequence) supplies CDR1 MNHEY and CDR2 SMNVEV. The V end loses 2 bases and the J end loses 4 bases, and a stretch of 5 bases separates them. As concerns this clone: No cognate antigen has been identified for it. No clone much larger than this one lies a single base away; base qualities are absent.

TCR CDR3 regions were amplified from genomic DNA by multiplex PCR using the deep immunoSEQ assay. Genomic DNA extracted from each cell subset was distributed evenly over all wells of several immunoSEQ 96-well plates, and each plate served as one replicate. For sorted subsets, 150 to 250 ng of genomic DNA, equivalent to roughly 30,000 T cell genomes, went into each replicate PCR. The purified libraries were quantified using a Qubit 3.0 fluorometer, sized with a Bioanalyzer 2100, and then quantified again using the KAPA Library Quantification kit. Every immunoSEQ 96-well plate was sequenced on a dedicated single-read 150-cycle Illumina NextSeq 550 flow cell. On the authors' methods: The immunoSEQ output contained only junctional sequences without quality scores, so filtering could not match that applied to full-length reads. To assign V/J genes and CDR3, sequences were annotated using PyIR, a Python wrapper for IgBLAST v1.9, with IMGT germline references. Reads were removed for weak V/J assignments (E-value above 1e-6), missing CDR3, stop codons, out-of-frame junctions, or ambiguous translated residues. V3J clonotypes were defined as sequences sharing the same inferred V gene, J gene, and CDR3 amino acid sequence. The percentage overlap between two repertoires was calculated by dividing the number of shared unique clonotypes by the size of the smaller repertoire. Richness of each repertoire was evaluated using RTK rarefaction, the Chao1 estimator, and Recon v2.1 estimates of unobserved clonotypes. Generation probabilities for all TCRbeta clonotypes obtained by the gDNA method from several donors were computed using OLGA. Imported from immuneACCESS, the table was reduced by TCRdb to in-frame sequences with V and J called. These copies leave out some clones; in studies compared against another copy, an unresolved V gene accounts for under half, and the cause of the remainder is not known. The V and J calls and the clone size are those of that table, but D and trimming were determined from the DNA. The sample table records 1.6 million or so clones; about 98.5% of these occur just once. Approximately 0.38% of the sample goes to the ten largest clones.

Donors were healthy HIV-negative adults with no recently reported acute infections or vaccinations. Every donor was a Caucasian adult living in Nashville, Tennessee, USA. CD4+ T cells were enriched by magnetic negative selection, after which naive cells were positively selected on CD45RA and the negative fraction was taken as the memory subset. Blood was obtained by leukapheresis, after which PBMCs were separated by Ficoll-Histopaque density gradient centrifugation and cryopreserved in liquid nitrogen vapor phase. Analytical flow cytometry was used to check the purity and quantity of every magnetically sorted T cell population. Genomic DNA was isolated from each sorted fraction and quantified by UV absorbance on a Nanodrop 2000c.

The specimen sequenced was naive CD4+ T cells sorted from blood. The sample's cell subset or site label, in plain terms: CD45RA+ positively selected. This receptor chain uses TRBV27 and TRBJ2-2; too little of a D gene remains to name it. This TCR was recovered from a man under 40 in good health. Here the CDR3 is given as CASSLGFTGELFF. The nucleotide sequence reads as follows: TGTGCCAGCAGTTTAGGGTTCACCGGGGAGCTGTTTTTT.